This T cell receptor beta chain was observed in a study of molecular identifiers for immune sequencing clone quantification. Notes on the study in general: For effector cells, clones above 20 RNA copies held over 98% of molecules; for naive cells, under 1%.

V dropped 4 bases and J dropped 0 bases, with 16 bases sitting between them. CDR1 and CDR2 from the germline V gene are KGHSH and LQKENI. This CDR3 is 16 amino acids long. Using its own MiXCR run on the PCR reads, TCRdb lists one record per CDR3 protein. The sample records about 510,000 distinct CDR3 sequences, about 26% being singletons. The table lists this clonotype with a few counts. The antigen remains undetermined. With RNA at 10%, 30% or 50%, naive CD8 libraries came from approximately 22,000 to 940,000 sorted cells. The sample taken for sequencing was naive CD8+ T cells from blood, with Jurkat cell RNA spiked in. Subset reported: FACS-sorted CD8+CD4-CCR7+CD45RA+ naive T cells. The chain has TRBV18 and TRBJ2-7; possibly TRBD1 or TRBD2 for D (5 bases each). The sequence derives from a human donor in good health. Some libraries in this study had Jurkat cell RNA spiked in. The CDR3: CASSREGPLSSYEQYF. The CDR3 coding sequence is TGTGCCAGCTCACGAGAGGGACCTCTGAGCTCCTACGAGCAGTACTTC.